Detailed here is one T cell receptor (beta chain). Its cognate antigen is unknown. The data are from a study of cytomegalovirus exposure and HLA in healthy donors. Overall study: About 85 million unique TCRs from HLA-typed donors were held in an early release of data. Study-level results: V- and J-gene trimming of TCR beta was linked (in a later analysis) to a missense DCLRE1C variant. Presence/absence analyses rested on an assumption that sequencing depth was roughly uniform across donors.

The CDR3 has 15 amino acids. Germline CDR1 reads SGHTA; CDR2 reads FQGNSA. V shed 0 bases and J shed 1 base, with 7 bases lying between them. At the time of sampling, donors were nominally healthy, though unrecorded immune exposures were likely. The PCR had 60 Vbeta and 13 Jbeta primers. Produced via immunoSEQ multiplex PCR; TCRdb's table is partial and in-frame only. The table lists roughly 130,000 clones, 75% to 85% of them singletons, with approximately 4% in the top ten. This chain connects TRBV7-2 to TRBJ1-5; D is undetermined. The sequence was collected from a woman in her forties in good health and CMV-seronegative. Sequenced material: PBMCs. CDR3 bases: TGTGCCAGCAGCTTAGCAGTGGCCAGCAATCAGCCCCAGCATTTT. It codes for CASSLAVASNQPQHF.